The 8 T cell receptor beta chains below were found in one sample sequenced in a study of OX40 agonist ivuxolimab in advanced cancers. The library was obtained by the immunoSEQ multiplex PCR assay. Not all clones reach the TCRdb copy of this immuneACCESS table, which keeps in-frame sequences only. Checked studies attribute under half of the gap to unresolved V genes and leave the rest unexplained. Recorded for this sample are around 70,000 clones; over 80% of them occurred a single time. The biggest ten clones account for 2% to 3% of the sample. The specimen was CD4+ or CD8+ T cells sorted from blood, collected in a trial of the OX40 agonist ivuxolimab. Source of these receptors: an adult with an advanced solid tumor such as melanoma, head and neck, liver or kidney cancer.

This clone was counted a single time. The chain joins TRBV6-5 to TRBJ1-5; the D is unclear. V lost 5 bases to trimming and J lost 3 bases, with 8 bases between them. The CDR3 sequence is 13 residues long. The germline gives CDR1 MNHEY, CDR2 SVGAGI. Written as DNA, the CDR3 is TGTGCCAGCAGTGAGCAGGACAATCAGCCCCAGCATTTT. Its protein is CASSEQDNQPQHF.

To note about this clone: Different DNA sequences within this sample yield the same CDR3. V gene TRBV5-1 combines with J gene TRBJ2-1; 9 nucleotides agree with TRBD2. The CDR3 sequence is 16 residues long. The germline V gene has CDR1 SGHRS and CDR2 YFSETQ. V lost 0 bases to trimming and J lost 1 base; unmatched junction nucleotides: 2. The CDR3 loop reads CASSLGSGRSYNEQFF. CDR3 in DNA: TGCGCCAGCAGCTTGGGAAGCGGGAGGTCCTACAATGAGCAGTTCTTC.

The chain combines TRBV5-1 with TRBJ2-2; 14 bases are a match to TRBD2. This CDR3 has 18 residues. Germline CDR1 SGHRS, CDR2 YFSETQ. With V trimmed by 3 bases and J by 5 bases, 9 bases remained unmatched. The CDR3 loop is CASSSPGLAGVDTGELFF. CDR3 nucleotides: TGCGCCAGCAGCTCTCCGGGACTAGCGGGAGTGGATACCGGGGAGCTGTTTTTT. Filled out from reference TRBV5-1 and TRBJ2-2, the complete variable domain reads KAGVTQTPRYLIKTRGQQVTLSCSPISGHRSVSWYQQTPGQGLQFLFEYFSETQRNKGNFPGRFSGRQFSNSRSEMNVSTLELGDSALYLCASSSPGLAGVDTGELFFGEGSRLTVL.

The V call is TRBV5-1, the J call TRBJ2-3; 7 bases fit TRBD2. Germline trimming cut 1 base from V and 4 bases from J; bases unmatched to any gene: 9. Germline CDR1 is SGHRS and CDR2 is YFSETQ. The CDR3 contains 16 residues. The CDR3 sequence is CASSLMVAGGADTQYF. CDR3 DNA sequence: TGCGCCAGCAGCTTGATGGTAGCGGGTGGCGCAGATACGCAGTATTTT.

This chain connects TRBV11-2 to TRBJ2-2, with 11 bases identical to TRBD1. The V and J ends lost 4 bases and 8 bases, in that order; junction bases with no gene match: 9. Germline V gives CDR1 SGHAT, CDR2 FQNNGV. The CDR3 is 16 residues long. CDR3 nucleotides: TGTGCCAGCAGCTCCTGGACAGGGGGCCCGGGAGGGGAGCTGTTTTTT. It specifies CASSSWTGGPGGELFF.

This sequence joins TRBV21-1 and TRBJ1-4. TRBV21-1 is reported as a pseudogene. This CDR3 region has 18 residues. In DNA form, the CDR3 reads TGTGCCAGCAGCAAACCTGTAATGGGAACACCCGAGGACGAAAAACTGTTTTTT. It yields the protein CASSKPVMGTPEDEKLFF.

The chain employs TRBV6-5 and TRBJ2-7, with D maybe TRBD1 (7 bases). V lost 6 bases to trimming and J lost 7 bases, with 16 bases between them. The CDR3 totals 13 residues. CDR1 MNHEY and CDR2 SVGAGI come from the germline V gene. The CDR3 protein is CASRSGGGREQYF. The CDR3 nucleotides read TGTGCCAGCAGATCAGGGGGAGGTCGTGAGCAGTACTTC.

This clone turned up a few times. The V gene is TRBV19, the J gene TRBJ2-3, with 10 bases matching TRBD2. The CDR3 consists of 14 residues. Germline V gives CDR1 LNHDA, CDR2 SQIVND (reference sequence). Losses at the gene ends were 8 bases for V and 3 bases for J; bases not matched to a gene: 5. CDR3 sequence reads: CASRTSGSTDTQYF. CDR3 in DNA: TGTGCCAGTCGGACTAGCGGTAGTACAGATACGCAGTATTTT.